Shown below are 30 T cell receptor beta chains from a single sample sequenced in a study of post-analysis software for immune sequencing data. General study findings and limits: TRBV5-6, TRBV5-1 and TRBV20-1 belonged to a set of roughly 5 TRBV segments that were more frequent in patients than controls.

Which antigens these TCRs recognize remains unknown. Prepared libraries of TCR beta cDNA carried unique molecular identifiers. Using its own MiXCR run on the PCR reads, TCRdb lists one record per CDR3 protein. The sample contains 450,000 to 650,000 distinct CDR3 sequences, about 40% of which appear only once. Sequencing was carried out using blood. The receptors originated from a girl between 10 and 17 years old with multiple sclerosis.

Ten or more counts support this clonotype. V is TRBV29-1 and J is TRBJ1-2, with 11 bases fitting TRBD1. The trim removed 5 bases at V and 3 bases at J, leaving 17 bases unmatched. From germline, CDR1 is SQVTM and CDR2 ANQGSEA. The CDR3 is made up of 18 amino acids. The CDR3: CSVPNSRGQGAPHYGYTF. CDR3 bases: TGCAGCGTTCCAAACTCCCGAGGACAGGGGGCGCCTCACTATGGCTACACCTTC.

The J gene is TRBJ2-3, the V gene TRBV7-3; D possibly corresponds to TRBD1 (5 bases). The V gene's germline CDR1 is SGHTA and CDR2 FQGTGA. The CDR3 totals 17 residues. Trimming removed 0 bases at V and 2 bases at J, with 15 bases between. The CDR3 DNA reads TGTGCCAGCAGCTTAACATCAGGGCAGGGATTCACAGATACGCAGTATTTT. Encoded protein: CASSLTSGQGFTDTQYF.

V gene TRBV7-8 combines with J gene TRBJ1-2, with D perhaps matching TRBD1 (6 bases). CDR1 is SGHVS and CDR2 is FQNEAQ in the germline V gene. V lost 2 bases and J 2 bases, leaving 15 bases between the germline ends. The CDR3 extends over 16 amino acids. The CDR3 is CASSLIEAGENYGYTF. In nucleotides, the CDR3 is TGTGCCAGCAGCTTAATCGAGGCAGGGGAAAACTATGGCTACACCTTC.

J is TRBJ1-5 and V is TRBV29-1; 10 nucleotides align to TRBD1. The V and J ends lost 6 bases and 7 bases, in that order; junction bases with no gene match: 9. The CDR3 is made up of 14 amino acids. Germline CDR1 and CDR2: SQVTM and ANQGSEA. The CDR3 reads CSVMTGGEEQPQHF. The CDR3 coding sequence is TGCAGCGTGATGACAGGGGGCGAGGAACAGCCCCAGCATTTT.

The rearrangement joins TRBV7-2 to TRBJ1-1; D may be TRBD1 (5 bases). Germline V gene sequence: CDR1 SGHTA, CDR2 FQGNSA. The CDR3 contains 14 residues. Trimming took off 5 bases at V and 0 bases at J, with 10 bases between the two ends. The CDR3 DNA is TGTGCCAGCAGCATAGGGACGCTGAACACTGAAGCTTTCTTT. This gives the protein CASSIGTLNTEAFF. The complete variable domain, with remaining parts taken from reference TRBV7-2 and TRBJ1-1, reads GAGVSQSPSNKVTEKGKDVELRCDPISGHTALYWYRQSLGQGLEFLIYFQGNSAPDKSGLPSDRFSAERTGGSVSTLTIQRTQQEDSAVYLCASSIGTLNTEAFFGQGTRLTVV.

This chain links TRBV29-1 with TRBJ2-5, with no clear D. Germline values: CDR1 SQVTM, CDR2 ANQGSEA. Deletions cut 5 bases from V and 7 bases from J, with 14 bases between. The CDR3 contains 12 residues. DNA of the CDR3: TGCAGCGTTCCCCTTCCGGTTGGGACCCAGTACTTC. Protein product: CSVPLPVGTQYF.

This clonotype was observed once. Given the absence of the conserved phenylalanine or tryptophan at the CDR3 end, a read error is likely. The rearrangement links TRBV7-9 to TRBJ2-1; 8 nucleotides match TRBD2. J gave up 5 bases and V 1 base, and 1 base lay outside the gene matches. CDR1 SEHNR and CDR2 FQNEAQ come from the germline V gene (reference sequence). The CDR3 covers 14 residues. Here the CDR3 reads CASSLERGHNEQFI. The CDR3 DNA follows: TGTGCCAGCAGCTTAGAGCGGGGGCACAATGAGCAGTTCATC.

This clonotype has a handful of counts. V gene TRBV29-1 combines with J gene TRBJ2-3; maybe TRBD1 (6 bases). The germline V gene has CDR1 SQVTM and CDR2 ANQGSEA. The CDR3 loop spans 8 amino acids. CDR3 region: CIGGTQYF. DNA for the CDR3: TGCATAGGGGGTACGCAGTATTTT.

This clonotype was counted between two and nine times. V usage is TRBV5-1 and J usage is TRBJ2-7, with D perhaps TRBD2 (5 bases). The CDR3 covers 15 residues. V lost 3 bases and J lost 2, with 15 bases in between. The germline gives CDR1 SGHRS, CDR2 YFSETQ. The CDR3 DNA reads TGCGCCAGCAGCTCCCTCGGGGTCAGCACCTACGAGCAGTACTTC. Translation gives CASSSLGVSTYEQYF.

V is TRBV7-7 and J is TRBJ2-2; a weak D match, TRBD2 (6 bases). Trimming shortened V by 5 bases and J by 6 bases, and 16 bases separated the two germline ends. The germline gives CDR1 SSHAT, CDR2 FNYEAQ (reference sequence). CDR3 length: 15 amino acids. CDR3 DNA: TGTGCCAGCAGCAAGGGACGTGGGGAGGCCGGGGAGCTGTTTTTT. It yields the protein CASSKGRGEAGELFF.

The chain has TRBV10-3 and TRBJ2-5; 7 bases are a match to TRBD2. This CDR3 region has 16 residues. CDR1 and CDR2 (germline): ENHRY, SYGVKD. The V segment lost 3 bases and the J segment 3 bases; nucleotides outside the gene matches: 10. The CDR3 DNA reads TGTGCCATCAGTGACGGACCAGCGGGATTCAAAGAGACCCAGTACTTC. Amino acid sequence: CAISDGPAGFKETQYF.

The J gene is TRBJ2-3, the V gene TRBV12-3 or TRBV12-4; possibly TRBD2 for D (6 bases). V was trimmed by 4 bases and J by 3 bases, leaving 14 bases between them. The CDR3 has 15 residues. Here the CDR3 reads CASSYQRVRTDTQYF. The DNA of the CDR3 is TGTGCCAGCAGTTACCAGCGGGTGCGAACAGATACGCAGTATTTT.

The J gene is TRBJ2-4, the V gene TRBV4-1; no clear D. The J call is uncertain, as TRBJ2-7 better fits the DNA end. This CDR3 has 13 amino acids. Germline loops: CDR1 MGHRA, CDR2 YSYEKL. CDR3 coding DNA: TGCGCCAGCAGCCAAGAGGTCAGAAACGAGCAGTACTTC. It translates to CASSQEVRNEQYF.

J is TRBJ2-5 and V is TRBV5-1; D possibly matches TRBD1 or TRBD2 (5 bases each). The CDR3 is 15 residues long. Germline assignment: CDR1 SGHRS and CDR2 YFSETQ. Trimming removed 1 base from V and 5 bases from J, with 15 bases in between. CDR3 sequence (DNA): TGCGCCAGCAGCTTGATGACAAGGGACGGGGAGACCCAGTACTTC. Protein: CASSLMTRDGETQYF.

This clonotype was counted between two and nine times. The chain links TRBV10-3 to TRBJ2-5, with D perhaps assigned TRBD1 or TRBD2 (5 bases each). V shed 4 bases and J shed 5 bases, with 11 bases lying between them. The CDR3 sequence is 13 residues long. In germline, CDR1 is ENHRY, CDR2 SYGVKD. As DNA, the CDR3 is TGTGCCATCAGTGGGGACCTCCGGGAGACCCAGTACTTC. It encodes CAISGDLRETQYF.

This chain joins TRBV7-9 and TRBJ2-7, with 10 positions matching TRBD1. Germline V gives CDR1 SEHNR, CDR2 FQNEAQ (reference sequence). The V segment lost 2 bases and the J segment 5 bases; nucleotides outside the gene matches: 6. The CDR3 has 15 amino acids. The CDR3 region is CASSLTGQGIHEQYF. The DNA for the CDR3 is TGTGCCAGCAGCTTAACGGGACAGGGGATACACGAGCAGTACTTC.

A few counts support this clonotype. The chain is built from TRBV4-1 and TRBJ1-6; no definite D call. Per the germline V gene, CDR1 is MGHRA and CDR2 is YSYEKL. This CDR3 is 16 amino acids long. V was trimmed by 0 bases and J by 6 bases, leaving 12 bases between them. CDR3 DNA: TGCGCCAGCAGCCAAGAAAAAGTGGCCCTTAATTCACCCCTCCACTTT. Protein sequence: CASSQEKVALNSPLHF.

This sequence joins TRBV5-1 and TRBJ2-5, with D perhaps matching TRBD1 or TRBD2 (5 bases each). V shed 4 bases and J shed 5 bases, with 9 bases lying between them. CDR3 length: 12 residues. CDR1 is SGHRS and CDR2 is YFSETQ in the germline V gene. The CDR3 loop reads CASSVWGETQYF. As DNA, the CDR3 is TGCGCCAGCAGCGTCTGGGGGGAGACCCAGTACTTC.

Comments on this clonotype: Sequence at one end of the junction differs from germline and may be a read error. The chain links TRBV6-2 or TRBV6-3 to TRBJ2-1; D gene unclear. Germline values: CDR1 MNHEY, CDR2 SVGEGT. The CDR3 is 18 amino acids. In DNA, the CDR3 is TGTGCCGGCAGCGACCTCGGACGCGTCGGCAATAATGACAATGAGCAGTTCTTC. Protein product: CAGSDLGRVGNNDNEQFF.

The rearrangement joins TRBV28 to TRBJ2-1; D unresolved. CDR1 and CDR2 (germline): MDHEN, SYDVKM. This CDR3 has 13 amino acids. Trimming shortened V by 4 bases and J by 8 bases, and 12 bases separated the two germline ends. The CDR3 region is CASSSMGNHEQFF. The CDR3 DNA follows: TGTGCCAGCAGTTCGATGGGGAATCATGAGCAGTTCTTC. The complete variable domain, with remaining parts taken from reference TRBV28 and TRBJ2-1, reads DVKVTQSSRYLVKRTGEKVFLECVQDMDHENMFWYRQDPGLGLRLIYFSYDVKMKEKGDIPEGYSVSREKKERFSLILESASTNQTSMYLCASSSMGNHEQFFGPGTRLTVL.

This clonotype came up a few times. In DNA, the CDR3 is TGTGCCAGCAGTCCCCCGACAGAATCCGAGCAGTACTTC. This codes for CASSPPTESEQYF. V gene TRBV12-3 or TRBV12-4 combines with J gene TRBJ2-7, with a tentative D call TRBD1 (5 bases). This CDR3 region has 13 residues. Trimming pared 5 bases from V and 6 bases from J, leaving 14 bases between.

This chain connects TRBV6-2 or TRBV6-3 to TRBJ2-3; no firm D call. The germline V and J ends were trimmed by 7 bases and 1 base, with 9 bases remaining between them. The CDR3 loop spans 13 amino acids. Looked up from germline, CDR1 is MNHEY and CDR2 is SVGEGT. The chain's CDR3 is CASTWGRTDTQYF. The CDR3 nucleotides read TGTGCCAGCACGTGGGGTCGCACAGATACGCAGTATTTT.

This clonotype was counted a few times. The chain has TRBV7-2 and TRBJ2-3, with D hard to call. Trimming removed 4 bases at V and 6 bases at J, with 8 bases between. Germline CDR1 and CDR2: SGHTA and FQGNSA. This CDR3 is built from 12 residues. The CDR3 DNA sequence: TGTGCCAGCAGCTCCGCCCATGATACGCAGTATTTT. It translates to CASSSAHDTQYF. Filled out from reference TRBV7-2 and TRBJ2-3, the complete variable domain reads GAGVSQSPSNKVTEKGKDVELRCDPISGHTALYWYRQSLGQGLEFLIYFQGNSAPDKSGLPSDRFSAERTGGSVSTLTIQRTQQEDSAVYLCASSSAHDTQYFGPGTRLTVL.

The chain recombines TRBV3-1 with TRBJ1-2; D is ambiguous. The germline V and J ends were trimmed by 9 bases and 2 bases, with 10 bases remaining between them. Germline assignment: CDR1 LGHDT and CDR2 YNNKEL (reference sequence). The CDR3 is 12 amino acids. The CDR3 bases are TGTGCCAGTCAGGAAGGGAACTATGGCTACACCTTC. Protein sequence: CASQEGNYGYTF.

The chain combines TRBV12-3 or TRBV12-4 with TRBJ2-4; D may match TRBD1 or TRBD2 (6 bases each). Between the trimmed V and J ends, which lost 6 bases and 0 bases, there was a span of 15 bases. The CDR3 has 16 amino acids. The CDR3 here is CASSPGAELAKNIQYF. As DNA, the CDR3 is TGTGCCAGCAGCCCGGGGGCCGAGCTAGCCAAAAACATTCAGTACTTC.

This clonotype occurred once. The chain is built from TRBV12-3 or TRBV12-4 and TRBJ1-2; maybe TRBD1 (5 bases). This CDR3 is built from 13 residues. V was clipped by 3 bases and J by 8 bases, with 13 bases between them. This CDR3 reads CASSFSGSVGYTF. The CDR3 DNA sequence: TGTGCCAGCAGTTTCTCAGGGTCGGTGGGCTACACCTTC.

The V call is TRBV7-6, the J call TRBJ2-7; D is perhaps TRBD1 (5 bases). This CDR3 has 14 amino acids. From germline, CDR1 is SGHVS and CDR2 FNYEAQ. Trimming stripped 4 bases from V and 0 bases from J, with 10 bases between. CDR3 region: CASSSGDSSYEQYF. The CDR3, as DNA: TGTGCCAGCAGCTCAGGTGACAGCTCCTACGAGCAGTACTTC.

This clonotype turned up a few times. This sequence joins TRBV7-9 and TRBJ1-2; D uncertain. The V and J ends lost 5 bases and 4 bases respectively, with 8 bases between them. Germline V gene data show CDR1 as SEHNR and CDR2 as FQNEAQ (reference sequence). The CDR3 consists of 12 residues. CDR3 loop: CASSTTGYGYTF. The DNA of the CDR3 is TGTGCCAGCAGCACGACGGGCTATGGCTACACCTTC.

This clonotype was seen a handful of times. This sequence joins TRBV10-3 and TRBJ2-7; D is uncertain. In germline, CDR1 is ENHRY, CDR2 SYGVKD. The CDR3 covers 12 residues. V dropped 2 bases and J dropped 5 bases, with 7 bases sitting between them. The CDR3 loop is CAISEQADEQYF. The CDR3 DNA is TGTGCCATCAGTGAGCAGGCGGACGAGCAGTACTTC.

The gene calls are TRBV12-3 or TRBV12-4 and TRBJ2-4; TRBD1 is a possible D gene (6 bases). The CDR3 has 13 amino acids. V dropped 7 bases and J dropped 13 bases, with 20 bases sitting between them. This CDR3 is CASTRTGWIEQYF. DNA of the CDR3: TGTGCCAGCACCCGAACAGGGTGGATAGAGCAGTACTTC.